Listed here are 30 T cell receptor beta chains from one sample, sequenced in a study of shared clonotypes between healthy human individuals. Sequencing was performed with immunoSEQ multiplex PCR; in TCRdb, only in-frame clones are kept and a portion is missing. Here the sample spans some 2,100,000 clones, roughly 91% being singletons. The naive CD8 fraction comprised CD45RO-negative cells positively selected for CCR7 and excluded terminally differentiated effector memory CD45RA+ cells. Material: naive CD8+ T cells from PBMCs. The receptors here all came from a young man in good health. Some clones in this sample may be carry-over from other donors' samples.

V usage is TRBV10-1 and J usage is TRBJ2-7; possibly TRBD2 for D (5 bases). The CDR3 extends over 16 amino acids. CDR1 and CDR2 (germline): WNHNN, SYGVQD (reference sequence). Trimming pared 8 bases from V and 3 bases from J, leaving 23 bases between. The CDR3: CASWGYVVFRGYEQYF. DNA for the CDR3: TGCGCCAGCTGGGGTTATGTTGTATTTCGGGGCTACGAGCAGTACTTC.

This chain uses TRBV2 with TRBJ2-7, with D possibly matching TRBD2 (5 bases). CDR3 length equals 12 residues. V lost 6 bases to trimming and J lost 3 bases, with 9 bases between them. Germline V gene sequence: CDR1 SNHLY, CDR2 FYNNEI. The CDR3 bases are TGTGCCAGCAGCCGGACTTACTACGAGCAGTACTTC. Its protein product is CASSRTYYEQYF.

The chain employs TRBV12-5 and TRBJ2-5, with 7 bases aligning to TRBD2. V shed 0 bases, J shed 5 bases, and the junction held 9 bases outside the gene matches. Germline V gene lookup returns CDR1 LGHNT and CDR2 FRNRAP. This CDR3 contains 16 residues. DNA for the CDR3: TGTGCTAGTGGTTTGGTGACAGCTACCGGGAGGGAGACCCAGTACTTC. It yields the protein CASGLVTATGRETQYF.

V usage is TRBV7-8 and J usage is TRBJ2-1; D is perhaps TRBD1 or TRBD2 (5 bases each). The CDR3 runs to 15 residues. Trimming took off 0 bases at V and 7 bases at J, with 13 bases between the two ends. CDR1 SGHVS and CDR2 FQNEAQ come from the germline V gene. CDR3 region: CASSLARGGGNEQFF. CDR3 DNA: TGTGCCAGCAGCTTAGCTCGGGGTGGGGGAAATGAGCAGTTCTTC.

This sequence joins TRBV7-8 and TRBJ1-1; possible D gene TRBD1, 6 bases. Germline V CDR1 and CDR2: SGHVS, FQNEAQ. Trimming pared 4 bases from V and 4 bases from J, leaving 13 bases between. The CDR3 consists of 14 residues. CDR3 region: CASSSDVQGTEAFF. The CDR3 DNA reads TGTGCCAGCAGCTCCGATGTACAGGGCACTGAAGCTTTCTTT.

This rearrangement joins TRBV7-9 to TRBJ1-1; 8 bases are a match to TRBD1. The CDR3 length is 13 residues. Germline V gene sequence: CDR1 SEHNR, CDR2 FQNEAQ (reference sequence). The J segment lost 8 bases and the V segment lost 5 bases, leaving 7 bases of the junction unmatched. The CDR3 is CASSPTGGHEAFF. The DNA of the CDR3 is TGTGCCAGCAGCCCAACAGGGGGACACGAAGCTTTCTTT.

In DNA, the CDR3 is TGCGCCAGCAGCTTGTCGGGGCCAGGTCGGCTTGGAAACACCATATATTTT. This translates into CASSLSGPGRLGNTIYF. The chain combines TRBV5-1 with TRBJ1-3; perhaps TRBD1 as D (5 bases). V was pared by 1 base and J by 3 bases, with 17 bases between. Germline CDR1 SGHRS, CDR2 YFSETQ. The CDR3 spans 17 residues. The full variable domain, its missing parts supplied by reference TRBV5-1 and TRBJ1-3, is KAGVTQTPRYLIKTRGQQVTLSCSPISGHRSVSWYQQTPGQGLQFLFEYFSETQRNKGNFPGRFSGRQFSNSRSEMNVSTLELGDSALYLCASSLSGPGRLGNTIYFGEGSWLTVV.

The CDR3 loop reads CASSEPGSAEQYF. The DNA for the CDR3 is TGTGCCAGCAGTGAACCGGGATCGGCCGAGCAGTACTTC. This chain connects TRBV25-1 to TRBJ2-7; perhaps TRBD2 as D (5 bases). Germline V gene sequence: CDR1 MGHDK, CDR2 SYGVNS. There are 13 residues in the CDR3. The ends were cut back, 2 bases at V and 6 bases at J, with 11 bases in the middle.

This rearrangement joins TRBV21-1 to TRBJ2-7. TRBV21-1 is listed as a pseudogene. The CDR3 has 14 amino acids. The CDR3: CASSPQGPSYEQYF. The CDR3 region has the DNA TGTGCCAGCAGCCCCCAGGGACCTTCCTACGAGCAGTACTTC.

The chain joins TRBV27 to TRBJ2-7; 9 bases line up with TRBD1. V trimming: 5 bases; J trimming: 4 bases; junction bases outside the gene matches: 3. There are 13 residues in the CDR3. Per germline, CDR1 MNHEY and CDR2 SMNVEV (reference sequence). CDR3 region: CASSIGQGYEQYF. The CDR3 DNA sequence: TGTGCCAGCAGTATCGGACAGGGGTACGAGCAGTACTTC.

This chain uses TRBV6-5 with TRBJ1-5; TRBD1 might be the D (6 bases). Trimming cost V 6 bases and J 5 bases, with 17 bases left between them. The CDR3 consists of 15 residues. The germline V gene has CDR1 MNHEY and CDR2 SVGAGI. The DNA for the CDR3 is TGTGCCAGCAGCCCCGGAGGGGGGGGCGATCAGCCCCAGCATTTT. Protein product: CASSPGGGGDQPQHF.

The CDR3 region has the DNA TGTGCCAGCAGTTTATCGGGGGGGCCTCAGCCCCAGCATTTT. This codes for CASSLSGGPQPQHF. The chain combines TRBV27 with TRBJ1-5; D perhaps matches TRBD1 (6 bases). Germline CDR1 is MNHEY and CDR2 is SMNVEV (reference sequence). There are 14 residues in the CDR3. The germline V and J ends were trimmed by 0 bases and 6 bases, with 9 bases remaining between them.

The rearrangement links TRBV27 to TRBJ2-7; perhaps TRBD1 as D (5 bases). The CDR3 contains 14 residues. Trimming removed 8 bases from V and 5 bases from J, with 19 bases in between. The germline CDR1 and CDR2 sequences are MNHEY and SMNVEV (reference sequence). The CDR3 region is CASVRAPGIHEQYF. The CDR3 DNA reads TGTGCCAGCGTCCGGGCCCCAGGGATCCACGAGCAGTACTTC.

V is TRBV28 and J is TRBJ2-1; D is possibly TRBD2 (5 bases). V dropped 2 bases and J dropped 6 bases, with 11 bases sitting between them. The CDR3 loop spans 14 amino acids. The germline V gene has CDR1 MDHEN and CDR2 SYDVKM. CDR3 sequence (DNA): TGTGCCAGCAGTTTAAGACCGGGAATCAATGAGCAGTTCTTC. This encodes CASSLRPGINEQFF.

V and J are TRBV15 and TRBJ2-1; D not certain. The CDR3 consists of 11 residues. Trimming stripped 3 bases from V and 10 bases from J, with 7 bases between. Germline V CDR1 and CDR2: LNHNV, YYDKDF (reference sequence). The CDR3 DNA reads TGTGCCACCAGCAGCCTTTTAGAGCAGTTCTTC. Its protein is CATSSLLEQFF.

V gene TRBV2 combines with J gene TRBJ2-7; TRBD1 is a possible D gene (5 bases). The CDR3 loop spans 12 amino acids. From germline, CDR1 is SNHLY and CDR2 FYNNEI. V lost 8 bases and J lost 3, with 11 bases in between. DNA of the CDR3: TGTGCCAGCCACGACAGATACTACGAGCAGTACTTC. Protein: CASHDRYYEQYF. The entire variable domain, with the rest obtained from reference TRBV2 and TRBJ2-7, is as follows: EPEVTQTPSHQVTQMGQEVILRCVPISNHLYFYWYRQILGQKVEFLVSFYNNEISEKSEIFDDQFSVERPDGSNFTLKIRSTKLEDSAMYFCASHDRYYEQYFGPGTRLTVT.

The chain recombines TRBV28 with TRBJ2-4; no clear D. V lost 2 bases to trimming and J lost 0 bases, with 17 bases between them. The CDR3 runs to 18 residues. The germline V gene has CDR1 MDHEN and CDR2 SYDVKM. DNA for the CDR3: TGTGCCAGCAGTTTAGGGCTCGGCCTTCCACTAGCCAAAAACATTCAGTACTTC. It encodes CASSLGLGLPLAKNIQYF.

The chain uses TRBV5-1 and TRBJ2-7, with D unclear. The ends were cut back, 0 bases at V and 1 base at J, with 14 bases in the middle. CDR3 length: 16 residues. The V gene's germline CDR1 is SGHRS and CDR2 YFSETQ. As DNA, the CDR3 is TGCGCCAGCAGCTTGGAAAGGTTCCCTCTTTCCTACGAGCAGTACTTC. Its translation is CASSLERFPLSYEQYF.

The J gene is TRBJ2-7, the V gene TRBV5-1; 8 bases map to TRBD1. V was clipped by 4 bases and J by 5 bases; unmatched bases: 11. The CDR3 is made up of 15 amino acids. Germline lookup yields CDR1 SGHRS and CDR2 YFSETQ. CDR3 protein: CASSPLTGVVHEQYF. The CDR3 coding sequence is TGCGCCAGCAGCCCACTGACAGGGGTTGTCCACGAGCAGTACTTC.

The genes are TRBV4-3 and TRBJ1-1; possible D gene TRBD1, 6 bases. The CDR3 spans 13 residues. Germline CDR1 reads LGHNA; CDR2 reads YSLEER. Between the trimmed V and J ends, which lost 2 bases and 3 bases, there was a span of 7 bases. This chain's CDR3 is CASSQRGDTEAFF. For the CDR3, the DNA is TGCGCCAGCAGCCAAAGGGGGGACACTGAAGCTTTCTTT.

The genes are TRBV27 and TRBJ2-1; weak D call: TRBD2 (7 bases). The CDR3 is 15 residues long. Trimming removed 9 bases at V and 0 bases at J, with 15 bases between. Germline V gives CDR1 MNHEY, CDR2 SMNVEV (reference sequence). CDR3 nucleotide sequence: TGTGCCAGTCGGAGGGGGGGGCCCTCCTACAATGAGCAGTTCTTC. Its protein product is CASRRGGPSYNEQFF.

This sequence joins TRBV5-4 and TRBJ2-4; D might be TRBD1 or TRBD2, each matching 5 bases. Germline loops: CDR1 SGHNT, CDR2 YYREEE (reference sequence). The CDR3 extends over 15 amino acids. V was pared by 0 bases and J by 3 bases, with 10 bases between. The CDR3 coding sequence is TGTGCCAGCAGCTTGGCCCTGGGGGTCAAAAACATTCAGTACTTC. Translation: CASSLALGVKNIQYF.

The J gene is TRBJ2-1, the V gene TRBV7-9; D is uncertain. This CDR3 has 14 residues. Between the trimmed V and J ends, which lost 3 bases and 10 bases, there was a span of 16 bases. The germline CDR1 and CDR2 sequences are SEHNR and FQNEAQ (reference sequence). The CDR3 region is CASSLVLQPGEQFF. The CDR3, as DNA: TGTGCCAGCAGCTTGGTCCTCCAGCCGGGCGAGCAGTTCTTC.

This chain uses TRBV14 with TRBJ2-2; D could derive from TRBD1 or TRBD2 (6 bases each). CDR1 is SGHDN and CDR2 is FVKESK in the germline V gene. This CDR3 is built from 16 residues. V lost 2 bases to trimming and J lost 7 bases, with 17 bases between them. The CDR3 spells CASSQRGAGRDGELFF. The CDR3 nucleotides read TGTGCCAGCAGCCAAAGGGGGGCGGGTCGCGACGGGGAGCTGTTTTTT.

The chain joins TRBV25-1 to TRBJ1-2; TRBD1 aligns across 8 bases. Germline CDR1 is MGHDK and CDR2 is SYGVNS. V was clipped by 1 base and J by 7 bases; unmatched bases: 11. The CDR3 has 16 amino acids. CDR3 sequence (DNA): TGTGCCAGCAGTGAATGGGGGACAGGACCCGAAGGTGGCTACACCTTC. Amino acid sequence: CASSEWGTGPEGGYTF.

The chain is built from TRBV10-3 and TRBJ2-1, with TRBD2 matching 7 bases. V lost 6 bases and J lost 4; bases outside the gene matches: 6. The germline CDR1 and CDR2 sequences are ENHRY and SYGVKD. The CDR3 loop spans 14 amino acids. DNA for the CDR3: TGTGCCATCAGCGCCGGGGGGTTATACAATGAGCAGTTCTTC. Amino acid sequence: CAISAGGLYNEQFF.

This chain joins TRBV28 and TRBJ2-7; 8 bases are shared with TRBD1. V dropped 2 bases and J dropped 5; count of bases not matched to a gene: 11. The CDR3 spans 16 residues. Germline V gene lookup returns CDR1 MDHEN and CDR2 SYDVKM. CDR3 loop: CASSLEPWTGKNEQYF. CDR3 coding DNA: TGTGCCAGCAGTTTAGAGCCTTGGACAGGGAAAAACGAGCAGTACTTC.

The chain is built from TRBV27 and TRBJ1-5; D unclear. The CDR3 sequence is 13 residues long. Per germline, CDR1 MNHEY and CDR2 SMNVEV (reference sequence). Trimming took off 2 bases at V and 3 bases at J, with 5 bases between the two ends. Here the CDR3 reads CASSLEFNQPQHF. The CDR3 nucleotides read TGTGCCAGCAGTTTAGAATTCAATCAGCCCCAGCATTTT.

The chain employs TRBV7-9 and TRBJ2-2; a possible D gene is TRBD1 (5 bases). V was shortened by 3 bases and J by 4 bases, with 9 bases between the two germline ends. This CDR3 spans 14 amino acids. Germline-derived CDR1 and CDR2 are SEHNR and FQNEAQ (reference sequence). This chain's CDR3 is CASSLVRATGELFF. Here the CDR3 DNA reads TGTGCCAGCAGCTTGGTCAGGGCCACCGGGGAGCTGTTTTTT.

The chain employs TRBV4-3 and TRBJ1-1; no clear D gene. Germline V gene sequence: CDR1 LGHNA, CDR2 YSLEER. CDR3 length equals 14 residues. The V end lost 0 bases, the J end lost 2 bases, and 7 bases lay between the germline ends. DNA of the CDR3: TGCGCCAGCAGCCAAGATACAACTAACACTGAAGCTTTCTTT. Amino acid sequence: CASSQDTTNTEAFF.